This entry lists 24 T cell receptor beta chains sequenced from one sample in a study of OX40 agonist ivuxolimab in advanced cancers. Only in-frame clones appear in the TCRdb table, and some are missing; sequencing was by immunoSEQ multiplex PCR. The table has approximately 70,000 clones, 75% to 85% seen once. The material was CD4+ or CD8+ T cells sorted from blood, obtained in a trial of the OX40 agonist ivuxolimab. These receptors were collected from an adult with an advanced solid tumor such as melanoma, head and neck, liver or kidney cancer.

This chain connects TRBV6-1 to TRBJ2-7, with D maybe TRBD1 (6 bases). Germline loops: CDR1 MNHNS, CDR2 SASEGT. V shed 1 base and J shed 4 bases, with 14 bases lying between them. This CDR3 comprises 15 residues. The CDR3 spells CASSEEGRGPYEQYV. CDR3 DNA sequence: TGTGCCAGCAGTGAAGAAGGCAGGGGTCCATACGAGCAGTACGTC.

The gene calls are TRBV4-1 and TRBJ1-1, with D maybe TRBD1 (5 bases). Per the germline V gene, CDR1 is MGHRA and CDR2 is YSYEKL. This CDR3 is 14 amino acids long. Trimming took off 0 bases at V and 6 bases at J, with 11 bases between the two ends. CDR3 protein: CASSQDYTGAEAFF. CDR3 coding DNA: TGCGCCAGCAGCCAAGATTATACGGGGGCTGAAGCTTTCTTT.

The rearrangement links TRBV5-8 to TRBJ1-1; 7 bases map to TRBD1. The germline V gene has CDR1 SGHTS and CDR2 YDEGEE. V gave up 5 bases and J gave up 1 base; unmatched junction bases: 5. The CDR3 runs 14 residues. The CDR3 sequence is CASRPRQGNTEAFF. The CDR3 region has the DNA TGTGCCAGCAGGCCGAGACAGGGGAACACTGAAGCTTTCTTT.

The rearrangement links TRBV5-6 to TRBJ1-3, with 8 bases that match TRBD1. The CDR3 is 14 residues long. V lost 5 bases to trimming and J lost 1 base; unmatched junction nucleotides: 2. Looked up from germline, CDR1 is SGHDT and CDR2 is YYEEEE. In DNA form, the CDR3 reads TGTGCCAGCAGTTGGGACAGGTCTGGAAACACCATATATTTT. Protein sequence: CASSWDRSGNTIYF.

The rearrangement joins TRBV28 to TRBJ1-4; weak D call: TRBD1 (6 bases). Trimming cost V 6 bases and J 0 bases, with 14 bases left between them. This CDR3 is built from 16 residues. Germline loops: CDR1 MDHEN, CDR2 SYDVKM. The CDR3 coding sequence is TGTGCCAGCAGACTCCTGGGGGCCGCAACTAATGAAAAACTGTTTTTT. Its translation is CASRLLGAATNEKLFF.

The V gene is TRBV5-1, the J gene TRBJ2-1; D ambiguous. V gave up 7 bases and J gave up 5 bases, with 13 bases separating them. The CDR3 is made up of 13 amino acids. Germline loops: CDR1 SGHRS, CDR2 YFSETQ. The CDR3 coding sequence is TGCGCCAGCGGATTAGTGGGAAACAATGAGCAGTTCTTC. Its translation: CASGLVGNNEQFF.

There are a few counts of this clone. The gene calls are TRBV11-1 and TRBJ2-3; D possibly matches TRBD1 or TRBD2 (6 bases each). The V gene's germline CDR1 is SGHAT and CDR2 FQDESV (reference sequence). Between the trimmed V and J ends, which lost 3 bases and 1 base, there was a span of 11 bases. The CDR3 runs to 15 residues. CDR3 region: CASSFRRGGTDTQYF. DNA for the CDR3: TGTGCCAGCAGCTTCAGGAGGGGGGGCACAGATACGCAGTATTTT.

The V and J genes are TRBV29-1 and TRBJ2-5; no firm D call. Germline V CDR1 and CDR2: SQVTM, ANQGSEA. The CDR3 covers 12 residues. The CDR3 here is CTGSSVQETQYF. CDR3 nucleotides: TGCACCGGTTCATCTGTTCAAGAGACCCAGTACTTC.

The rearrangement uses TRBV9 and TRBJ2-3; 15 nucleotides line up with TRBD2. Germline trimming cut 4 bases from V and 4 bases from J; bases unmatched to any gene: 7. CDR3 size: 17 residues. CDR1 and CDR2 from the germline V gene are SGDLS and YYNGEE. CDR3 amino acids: CASSSGLAGGFADTQYF. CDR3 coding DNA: TGTGCCAGCAGCTCGGGACTAGCGGGAGGTTTCGCAGATACGCAGTATTTT.

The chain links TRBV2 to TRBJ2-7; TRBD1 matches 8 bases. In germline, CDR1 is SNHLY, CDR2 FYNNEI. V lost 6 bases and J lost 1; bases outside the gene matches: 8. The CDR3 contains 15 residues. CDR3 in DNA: TGTGCCAGCAGGCTCCAGGGGGCTGGGTCCTACGAGCAGTACGTC. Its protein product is CASRLQGAGSYEQYV.

The DNA of the CDR3 is TGTGCCAGCAGCTTAGTGGGACAGGGCTCTGAAGCTTTCTTT. It translates to CASSLVGQGSEAFF. The V call is TRBV11-3, the J call TRBJ1-1; 9 bases agree with TRBD1. Germline CDR1 SGHNT, CDR2 YENEEA. This CDR3 is built from 14 residues. The V and J ends lost 1 base and 6 bases, in that order; junction bases with no gene match: 3. The whole variable domain, filled in from reference TRBV11-3 and TRBJ1-1, reads EAGVVQSPRYKIIEKKQPVAFWCNPISGHNTLYWYLQNLGQGPELLIRYENEEAVDDSQLPKDRFSAERLKGVDSTLKIQPAELGDSAVYLCASSLVGQGSEAFFGQGTRLTVV.

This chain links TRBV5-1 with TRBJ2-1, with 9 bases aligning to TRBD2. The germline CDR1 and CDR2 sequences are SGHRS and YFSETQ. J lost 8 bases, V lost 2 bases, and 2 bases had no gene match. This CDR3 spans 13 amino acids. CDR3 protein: CASSLRLADEQFF. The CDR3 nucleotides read TGCGCCAGCAGCTTACGACTAGCGGATGAGCAGTTCTTC.

CDR3: CASSTLGPIGALNEQFF. CDR3 sequence (DNA): TGCGCCAGCAGCACACTCGGGCCGATAGGAGCCCTGAATGAGCAGTTCTTC. V and J are TRBV5-1 and TRBJ2-1, with D unresolved. V lost 4 bases, J lost 7 bases, and 24 bases lay in between. The CDR3 contains 17 residues. CDR1 and CDR2 from the germline V gene are SGHRS and YFSETQ. Based on the CDR3 plus reference TRBV5-1 and TRBJ2-1, the full variable domain is KAGVTQTPRYLIKTRGQQVTLSCSPISGHRSVSWYQQTPGQGLQFLFEYFSETQRNKGNFPGRFSGRQFSNSRSEMNVSTLELGDSALYLCASSTLGPIGALNEQFFGPGTRLTVL.

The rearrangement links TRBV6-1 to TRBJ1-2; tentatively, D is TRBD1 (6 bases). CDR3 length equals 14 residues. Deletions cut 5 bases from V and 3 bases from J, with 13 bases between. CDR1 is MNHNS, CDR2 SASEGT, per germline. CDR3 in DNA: TGTGCCAGCAGTCCCCGGGACAATGACTATGGCTACACCTTC. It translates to CASSPRDNDYGYTF.

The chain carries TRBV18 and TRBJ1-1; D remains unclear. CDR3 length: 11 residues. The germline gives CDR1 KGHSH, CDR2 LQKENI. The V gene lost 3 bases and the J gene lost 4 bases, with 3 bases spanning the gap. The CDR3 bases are TGTGCCAGCTCACCTGCCACTGAAGCTTTCTTT. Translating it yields CASSPATEAFF.

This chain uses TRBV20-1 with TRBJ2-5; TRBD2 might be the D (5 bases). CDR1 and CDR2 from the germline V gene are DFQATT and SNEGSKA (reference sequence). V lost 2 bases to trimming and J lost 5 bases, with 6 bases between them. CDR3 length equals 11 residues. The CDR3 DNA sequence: TGCAGTGCTAGATCGGGGGAGACCCAGTACTTC. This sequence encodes CSARSGETQYF.

CDR3 loop: CASSLGRTYNEQFF. Written as DNA, the CDR3 is TGCGCCAGCAGCTTGGGGAGAACCTACAATGAGCAGTTCTTC. This sequence joins TRBV5-1 and TRBJ2-1; D is undetermined. CDR1 is SGHRS, CDR2 YFSETQ, per germline. The CDR3 totals 14 residues. V lost 0 bases and J 2 bases, leaving 6 bases between the germline ends.

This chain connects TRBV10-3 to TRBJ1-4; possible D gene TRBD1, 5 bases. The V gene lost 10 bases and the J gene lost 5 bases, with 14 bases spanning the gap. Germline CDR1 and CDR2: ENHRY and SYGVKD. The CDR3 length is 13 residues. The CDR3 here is CAKQDGQNEKLFF. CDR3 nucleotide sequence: TGTGCCAAACAGGACGGACAAAATGAAAAACTGTTTTTT.

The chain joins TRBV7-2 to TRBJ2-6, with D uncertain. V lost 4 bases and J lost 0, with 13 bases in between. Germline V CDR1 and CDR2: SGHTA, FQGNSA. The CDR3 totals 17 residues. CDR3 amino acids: CASSSVPVYSGANVLTF. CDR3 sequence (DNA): TGTGCCAGCAGCTCCGTCCCCGTATACTCTGGGGCCAACGTCCTGACTTTC.

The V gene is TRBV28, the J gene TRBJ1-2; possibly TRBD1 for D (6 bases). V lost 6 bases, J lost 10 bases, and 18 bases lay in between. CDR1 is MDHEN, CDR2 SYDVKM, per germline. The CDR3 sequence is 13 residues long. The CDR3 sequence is CASRETGIGFYTF. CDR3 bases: TGTGCCAGCAGAGAGACAGGTATTGGCTTCTACACCTTC.

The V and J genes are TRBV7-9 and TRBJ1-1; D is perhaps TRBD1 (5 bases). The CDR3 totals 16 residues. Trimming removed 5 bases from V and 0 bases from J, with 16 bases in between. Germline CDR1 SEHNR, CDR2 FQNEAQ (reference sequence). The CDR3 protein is CASSVRQGPMNTEAFF. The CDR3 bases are TGTGCCAGCAGCGTACGTCAGGGACCTATGAACACTGAAGCTTTCTTT.

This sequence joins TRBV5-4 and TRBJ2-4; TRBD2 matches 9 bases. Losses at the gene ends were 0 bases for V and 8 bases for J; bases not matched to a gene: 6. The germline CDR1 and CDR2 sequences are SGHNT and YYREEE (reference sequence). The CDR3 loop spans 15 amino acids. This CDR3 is CASSLGGGGRDIQYF. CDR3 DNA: TGTGCCAGCAGCTTGGGCGGGGGGGGCCGAGACATTCAGTACTTC.

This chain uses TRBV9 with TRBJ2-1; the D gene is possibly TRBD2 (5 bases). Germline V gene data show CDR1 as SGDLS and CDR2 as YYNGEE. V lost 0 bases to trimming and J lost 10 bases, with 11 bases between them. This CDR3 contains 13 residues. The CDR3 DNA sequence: TGTGCCAGCAGCGTAGATCTACTAGGCGAGCAGTTCTTC. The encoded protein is CASSVDLLGEQFF.

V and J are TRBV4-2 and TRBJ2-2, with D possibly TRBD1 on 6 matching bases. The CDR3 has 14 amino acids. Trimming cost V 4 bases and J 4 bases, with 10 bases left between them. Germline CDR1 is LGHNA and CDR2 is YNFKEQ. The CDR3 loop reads CASSRQVGTGELFF. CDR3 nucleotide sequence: TGTGCCAGCAGCCGACAGGTGGGCACCGGGGAGCTGTTTTTT.